This T cell receptor (beta chain) appears in the sequencing data of a study of shared clonotypes between healthy human individuals. The study, taken as a whole, reports: It was only blood that was sampled, and tissue repertoires likely differ.

Points on this clone: Its cognate antigen is unknown.

In the study's own analysis: Junction-only immunoSEQ data arrived without quality scores, meaning filtering differed. Here immunoSEQ multiplex PCR was the method, and the copy in TCRdb shows in-frame clones only, minus some. Clone size and V and J calls were adopted from that table, with D and trimming inferred from the DNA. The table has 2.3 million or so clones, just over 90% seen once; the top ten hold 0.3% to 0.4%. Looked up from germline, CDR1 is LGHNA and CDR2 is YSLEER. V was clipped by 2 bases and J by 6 bases; unmatched bases: 9. The CDR3 totals 15 residues. This clonotype was obtained from a man aged 18 to 35 in good health. Some clones in this sample may be carry-over from other donors' samples. This chain joins TRBV4-3 and TRBJ2-7; 8 bases are shared with TRBD2. The sample comprised naive CD4+ T cells from PBMCs. As for subset: CD45RA+ positively selected. The CDR3 loop reads CASSQSAGTSAEQYF. DNA of the CDR3: TGCGCCAGCAGCCAATCAGCCGGGACTAGTGCCGAGCAGTACTTC.